This record concerns one T cell receptor (beta chain) sequence. The germline V gene has CDR1 SGHRS and CDR2 YFSETQ. Trimming at V came to 0 bases and at J to 0 bases, leaving 19 bases not matched to a gene. The CDR3 is 23 amino acids. This specimen comes from a study of blood T cell repertoires in COVID-19. On the study more broadly: Samples of COVID-19 (acute and convalescent) were obtained from the United States, Italy and Spain.

In the original workflow: Estimation of nucleated cell counts was performed using reference gene primer amplification. Assay: immunoSEQ multiplex PCR; the TCRdb copy retains only in-frame clones and omits some. That table is the source of V, J and clone size, and D and trimming were worked out from the DNA. The repertoire holds 200,000 to 300,000 clones, with 83% as singletons. The TCR comes from a human donor in a cohort sampled during active COVID-19. Sequenced material: peripheral blood. J is TRBJ2-5 and V is TRBV5-1; 14 bases fit TRBD2. The CDR3 DNA follows: TGCGCCAGCAGCTTGGTTCCCTTAACACCGGGACTAGCGGGAGTTGGGGACCAAGAGACCCAGTACTTC. It translates to CASSLVPLTPGLAGVGDQETQYF.